This TCR beta chain appears in the sequencing data of a study of graft-versus-host responses after intestinal transplantation. Findings of the study overall: Early declines in HvG clones that occurred post-transplant were associated with peak circulating GvH clone levels.

TCRdb's table, derived via immunoSEQ multiplex PCR, lists solely in-frame clones and lacks some. This sample has over 100,000 clones, with approximately 92% found just once. Notes on this clone: Its antigen is unidentified.

Germline V CDR1 and CDR2: LNHDA, SQIVND (reference sequence). There are 15 residues in the CDR3. J was trimmed by 3 bases and V by 4 bases; bases with no gene match: 3. The input for sequencing was unstimulated CD4+ T cells sorted from spleen or lymph node cells, taken before intestinal transplant. The chain recombines TRBV19 with TRBJ2-7; TRBD2 matches 13 bases. This TCR was recovered from a human donor who received an intestinal transplant. The CDR3 loop reads CASSTGLAGVYEQYF. The CDR3 DNA follows: TGTGCCAGTAGTACCGGACTAGCGGGAGTCTACGAGCAGTACTTC. Together with reference TRBV19 and TRBJ2-7, the CDR3 gives the full variable domain: DGGITQSPKYLFRKEGQNVTLSCEQNLNHDAMYWYRQDPGQGLRLIYYSQIVNDFQKGDIAEGYSVSREKKESFPLTVTSAQKNPTAFYLCASSTGLAGVYEQYFGPGTRLTVT.